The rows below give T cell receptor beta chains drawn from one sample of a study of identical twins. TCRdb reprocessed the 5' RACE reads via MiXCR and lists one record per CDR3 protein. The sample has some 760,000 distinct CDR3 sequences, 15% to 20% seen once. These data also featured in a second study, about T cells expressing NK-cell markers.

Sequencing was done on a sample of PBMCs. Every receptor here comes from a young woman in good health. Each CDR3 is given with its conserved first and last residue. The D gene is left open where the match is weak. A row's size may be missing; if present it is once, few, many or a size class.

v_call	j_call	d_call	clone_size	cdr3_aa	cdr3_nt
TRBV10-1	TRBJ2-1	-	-	CASSSSWPLYNEQFF	TGCGCCAGCAGCTCGAGCTGGCCCCTCTACAATGAGCAGTTCTTC
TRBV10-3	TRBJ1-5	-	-	CAISVSPGVNQPQHF	TGTGCCATCAGTGTCTCTCCAGGGGTCAATCAGCCCCAGCATTTT
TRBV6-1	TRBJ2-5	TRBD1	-	CASSWTGGRGDPQYF	TGTGCCAGCAGCTGGACAGGGGGTAGGGGAGACCCCCAGTACTTC
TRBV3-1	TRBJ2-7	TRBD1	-	CASSQDNRGVEQYF	TGTGCCAGCAGCCAAGATAACAGGGGGGTCGAGCAGTACTTC
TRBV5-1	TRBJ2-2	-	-	CASSWRDRNTGELFF	TGCGCCAGCAGCTGGAGGGACCGAAACACCGGGGAGCTGTTTTTT
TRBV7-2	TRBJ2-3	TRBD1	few	CASSLVGQGATDTQYF	TGTGCCAGCAGCTTAGTGGGCCAGGGGGCGACAGATACGCAGTATTTT
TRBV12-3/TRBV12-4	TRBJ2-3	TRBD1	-	CASSHRDRASDTQYF	TGTGCCAGCAGCCACCGGGACAGGGCTTCAGATACGCAGTATTTT
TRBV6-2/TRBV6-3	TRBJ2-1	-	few	CASSYSVAIDEQFF	TGTGCCAGCAGTTATTCAGTAGCTATCGATGAGCAGTTCTTC
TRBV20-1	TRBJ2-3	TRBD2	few	CSARSPSGSPDTQYF	TGCAGTGCTAGGTCCCCTAGCGGGAGCCCAGATACGCAGTATTTT
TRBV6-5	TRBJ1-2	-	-	CASSSYSYGYTF	TGTGCCAGCAGCTCCTACAGCTATGGCTACACCTTC
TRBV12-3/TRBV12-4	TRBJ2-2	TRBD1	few	CASSGDRAPGELFF	TGTGCCAGCAGTGGGGACAGGGCCCCCGGGGAGCTGTTTTTT
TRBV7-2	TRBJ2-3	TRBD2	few	CASSLELAGQYF	TGTGCCAGCAGCTTAGAACTAGCGGGACAGTATTTT
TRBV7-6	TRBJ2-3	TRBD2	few	CASSPLGRGGIDTQYF	TGTGCCAGCAGCCCGCTGGGGCGGGGGGGCATAGATACGCAGTATTTT
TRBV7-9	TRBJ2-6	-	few	CASLNTGPPSGANVLTF	TGTGCCAGCCTCAATACAGGGCCGCCCTCTGGGGCCAACGTCCTGACTTTC
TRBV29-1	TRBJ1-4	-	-	CSAPDGNEKLFF	TGCAGCGCGCCGGACGGGAATGAAAAACTGTTTTTT